The 22 T cell receptor beta chains presented below share a single source sample, sequenced in a study of CXCR3-negative and CXCR3-positive naive CD8 T cells. Points from the study as a whole: CXCR3-positive naive cells had more hydrophobic TRB CDR3s than CXCR3-negative naive cells.

Which antigens these TCRs recognize remains unknown. UMI-tagged TRB cDNA libraries were built via 5' RACE. TCRdb reprocessed the 5' RACE reads and keeps a single row for each CDR3 protein, giving no DNA. Its table lists about 150,000 distinct CDR3 sequences. The sequencing input was naive CXCR3+ CD8+ T cells from blood. As to subset: CD45RO-CCR7+CD27+CD95- naive CD8+ T cells expressing CXCR3 (TNR3+). These receptors all come from a human donor in good health. Some clones in this sample may be carry-over from other donors' samples.

The chain is built from TRBV5-5 and TRBJ1-4; TCRdb's D call of TRBD1 is untestable without DNA. In germline, CDR1 is SGHKS, CDR2 YYEKEE (reference sequence). This CDR3 is 15 amino acids long. The CDR3 region is CASSLGSRGNEKLFF. Filled out from reference TRBV5-5 and TRBJ1-4, the complete variable domain reads DAGVTQSPTHLIKTRGQQVTLRCSPISGHKSVSWYQQVLGQGPQFIFQYYEKEERGRGNFPDRFSARQFPNYSSELNVNALLLGDSALYLCASSLGSRGNEKLFFGSGTQLSVL.

The rearrangement uses TRBV11-2 and TRBJ2-7; TCRdb names TRBD2, which stays unverified in the absence of DNA. The CDR3 totals 15 residues. CDR1 is SGHAT, CDR2 FQNNGV, per germline. The CDR3 sequence: CASSLDGLGLGEQYF.

The genes are TRBV6-5 and TRBJ1-2; TCRdb's assignment of TRBD1 cannot be checked, as there is no DNA. Germline V lookup: CDR1 MNHEY, CDR2 SVGAGI. The length of the CDR3 is 14 residues. The CDR3 spells CASSPPTGVYGYTF.

V gene TRBV28 combines with J gene TRBJ2-7; TCRdb gives TRBD1 as the D gene, but with no DNA this cannot be confirmed. Germline V gene sequence: CDR1 MDHEN, CDR2 SYDVKM. CDR3 size: 14 residues. The CDR3: CASSIQGRTYEQYF.

The V and J genes are TRBV27 and TRBJ1-5; without DNA, the TCRdb call of TRBD1 cannot be checked. This CDR3 spans 12 amino acids. Germline V lookup: CDR1 MNHEY, CDR2 SMNVEV (reference sequence). The chain's CDR3 is CASSQGNQPQHF.

This sequence joins TRBV7-3 and TRBJ2-1; with no DNA, the TCRdb D assignment of TRBD1 cannot be verified. In germline, CDR1 is SGHTA, CDR2 FQGTGA. The CDR3 runs 16 residues. CDR3 sequence reads: CASSQLGGGPRNEQFF.

The genes are TRBV7-9 and TRBJ2-1. Germline V gene sequence: CDR1 SEHNR, CDR2 FQNEAQ (reference sequence). The CDR3 runs to 15 residues. This CDR3 is CASRPTASSYNEQFF.

The chain uses TRBV7-9 and TRBJ2-1; the D gene TCRdb calls, TRBD1, cannot be checked with no DNA. The V gene's germline CDR1 is SEHNR and CDR2 FQNEAQ (reference sequence). The CDR3 is made up of 15 amino acids. Here the CDR3 reads CASSLVVGGGNEQFF.

V gene TRBV6-5 combines with J gene TRBJ2-1; no DNA is available, so the TRBD1 call from TCRdb remains unchecked. The CDR3 runs to 14 residues. Germline CDR1 MNHEY, CDR2 SVGAGI. The chain's CDR3 is CASSPDRGGNEQFF.

The genes are TRBV12-3 or TRBV12-4 and TRBJ2-1. The CDR3 runs to 12 residues. The CDR3 spells CASRDSFNEQFF.

The genes are TRBV4-3 and TRBJ2-3; without DNA, the TCRdb call of TRBD2 cannot be checked. This CDR3 has 17 residues. CDR1 is LGHNA, CDR2 YSLEER, per germline. CDR3: CASSHGGGGAVTDTQYF.

This rearrangement joins TRBV29-1 to TRBJ2-1; without DNA, the TCRdb call of TRBD2 cannot be checked. CDR1 SQVTM and CDR2 ANQGSEA come from the germline V gene. The CDR3 length is 13 residues. The CDR3 sequence is CSVISGNYNEQFF.

The chain carries TRBV7-3 and TRBJ1-1; the TCRdb D gene call, TRBD1, has no DNA to confirm it. CDR3 length equals 15 residues. The V gene's germline CDR1 is SGHTA and CDR2 FQGTGA. The CDR3 loop reads CASSPVGGEGTEAFF.

V usage is TRBV5-1 and J usage is TRBJ2-1; TCRdb's D call, TRBD1, is unchecked because there is no DNA. The V gene's germline CDR1 is SGHRS and CDR2 YFSETQ. The CDR3 has 16 amino acids. The CDR3 sequence is CASRLRSEGASNEQFF.

This chain connects TRBV7-3 to TRBJ1-1; the D call from TCRdb, TRBD1, cannot be confirmed without DNA. Germline values: CDR1 SGHTA, CDR2 FQGTGA. CDR3 size: 13 residues. CDR3 residues: CASRTPGSTEAFF.

The CDR3 spells CSVVIAGAADTQYF. This chain uses TRBV29-1 with TRBJ2-3; TCRdb returns TRBD2, unconfirmable since there is no DNA. There are 14 residues in the CDR3. The germline CDR1 and CDR2 sequences are SQVTM and ANQGSEA.

This chain uses TRBV5-6 with TRBJ2-7; TCRdb names TRBD1, which stays unverified in the absence of DNA. Germline V gives CDR1 SGHDT, CDR2 YYEEEE. The CDR3 has 14 amino acids. CDR3 loop: CASSMTGGAYEQYF.

The V call is TRBV4-1, the J call TRBJ2-2; TCRdb lists TRBD1, though no DNA is available to test this call. The CDR3 length is 16 residues. The germline CDR1 and CDR2 sequences are MGHRA and YSYEKL. CDR3 region: CASSQEGQGAAGELFF.

V and J are TRBV28 and TRBJ1-1; there is no DNA to check the TCRdb D call of TRBD1. The CDR3 contains 14 residues. Per germline, CDR1 MDHEN and CDR2 SYDVKM. CDR3 amino acids: CASSLRGFVTEAFF.

The chain uses TRBV7-9 and TRBJ2-1. Per the germline V gene, CDR1 is SEHNR and CDR2 is FQNEAQ (reference sequence). CDR3 size: 14 residues. This chain's CDR3 is CASSSRVGNNEQFF.

V usage is TRBV10-3 and J usage is TRBJ2-1. This CDR3 is built from 12 residues. Germline V gives CDR1 ENHRY, CDR2 SYGVKD. The CDR3 sequence is CAISMAEREQFF.

The rearrangement links TRBV20-1 to TRBJ2-7; TCRdb calls TRBD1, which cannot be checked without DNA. This CDR3 is 14 amino acids long. Germline lookup yields CDR1 DFQATT and CDR2 SNEGSKA (reference sequence). CDR3 protein: CSARGGDRWYEQYF.